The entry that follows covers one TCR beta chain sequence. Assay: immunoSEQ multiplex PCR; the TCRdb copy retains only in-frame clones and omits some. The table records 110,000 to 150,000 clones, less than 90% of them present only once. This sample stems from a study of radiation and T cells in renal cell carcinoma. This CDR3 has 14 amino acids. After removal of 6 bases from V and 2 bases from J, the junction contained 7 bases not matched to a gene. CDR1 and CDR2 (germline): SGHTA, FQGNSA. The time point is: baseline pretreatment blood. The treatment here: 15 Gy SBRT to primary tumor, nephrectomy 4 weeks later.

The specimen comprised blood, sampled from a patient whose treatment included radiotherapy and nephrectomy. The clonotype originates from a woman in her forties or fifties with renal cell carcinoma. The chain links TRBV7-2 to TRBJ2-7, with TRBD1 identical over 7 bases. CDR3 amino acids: CASRRGQGAYEQYF. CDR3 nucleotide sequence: TGTGCCAGCAGGAGGGGGCAGGGAGCCTACGAGCAGTACTTC.